The rows below give T cell receptor beta chains drawn from one sample of a study of T-cell memory formation after mild COVID-19. TCRdb reprocessed the 5' RACE reads with MiXCR, giving one entry per CDR3 protein. The table shows roughly 200,000 distinct CDR3 sequences, with over 20% occurring only once. Sequencing was carried out using PBMCs or a T cell subset sorted from them (not recorded which). Receptors were obtained from an adult woman who had mild COVID-19 (a few samples of this study predate the infection). Cell type and time point are not known. CDR3s include the opening cysteine and the closing phenylalanine or tryptophan. The order of the fields is J gene, clone size, V gene, D gene, CDR3 DNA, CDR3 protein. A D gene is named only where the DNA matches it firmly. Clone size is given for some rows only: seen once, a few or many times, or a class if the clone is expanded.

TRBJ1-1 . TRBV7-9 . TGTGCCAGCAGCTCGCTTTCCGACTTGGGGTTTTCTGAAGCTTTCTTT CASSSLSDLGFSEAFF
TRBJ1-1 few TRBV5-1 . TGCGCCAGCAGCTTTTGGGAGGAGAACACTGAAGCTTTCTTT CASSFWEENTEAFF
TRBJ2-7 few TRBV7-8 TRBD1 TGTGCCAGCAGCTCCCAAATGGGACAGGGACTAACCTACGAGCAGTACTTC CASSSQMGQGLTYEQYF
TRBJ1-5 few TRBV5-6 . TGTGCCAGCAGCTTGGCCAGGGCTAGCAATCAGCCCCAGCATTTT CASSLARASNQPQHF
TRBJ2-4 . TRBV7-8 TRBD2 TGTGCCAGCAGCCTTCTAGCGGGAGAGCCCATTCAGTACTTC CASSLLAGEPIQYF
TRBJ2-7 few TRBV3-1 . TGTGCCAGCAGCCAGACTGTAACCTACGAGCAGTACTTC CASSQTVTYEQYF
TRBJ2-7 few TRBV16 . TGTGCCAGCAGCCAATTTCCTACGGACAGCCTGCTAAAGTACGAGCAGTACTTC CASSQFPTDSLLKYEQYF
TRBJ2-7 . TRBV6-6 . TGTGCCAGCAGTTACGGGGGGATCGAGCAGTACTTC CASSYGGIEQYF
TRBJ1-2 . TRBV7-8 . TGTGCCAGCAGCTTAGGTGCACAGGCCCCCGACTATGGCTACACCTTC CASSLGAQAPDYGYTF
TRBJ1-2 few TRBV5-1 . TGCGCCAGCAGTTTGGATCCCAGGGATCGGGACTATGGCTACACCTTC CASSLDPRDRDYGYTF
TRBJ1-2 . TRBV20-1 . TGCAGTGCTAGAACCGGGAAGGCGTACACCTTC CSARTGKAYTF
TRBJ2-3 few TRBV7-9 . TGTGCCAGCAGCTTAGCTATCGATACGCAGTATTTT CASSLAIDTQYF
TRBJ2-3 . TRBV24-1 . TGTGCCACCAGTGAGGGAACTTCAGGAGATACGCAGTATTTT CATSEGTSGDTQYF
TRBJ2-1 . TRBV24-1 TRBD2 TGTGCCACCAGCGTGACTAGCGGGGGCAACAATGAGCAGTTCTTC CATSVTSGGNNEQFF
TRBJ1-2 . TRBV9 . TGTGCCAGCGGAGGACCACAGCAATATGGCTACACCTTC CASGGPQQYGYTF
TRBJ2-3 . TRBV2 . TGTGCCAGCAGTGAAGCACCTAGGACCGTAGATACGCAGTATTTT CASSEAPRTVDTQYF
TRBJ1-1 . TRBV4-1 . TGCGCCAGCAGCCAAGATCCGGCAGGGAACACTGAAGCTTTCTTT CASSQDPAGNTEAFF
TRBJ2-1 few TRBV19 . TGTGCCAGTAAAGTCCCGATCTACAATGAGCAGTTCTTC CASKVPIYNEQFF
TRBJ2-5 few TRBV7-7 . TGTGCTAGCCGGCCCGAGGGGGGGGAGGAAGAGACCCAGTACTTC CASRPEGGEEETQYF
TRBJ1-1 . TRBV7-9 . TGTGCCAGCAAAGGAGCCAGGGGAACTGAAGCTTTCTTT CASKGARGTEAFF
TRBJ2-7 few TRBV4-3 . TGCGCCAGCAGCCAAGAGGCGGTACTGAACCGCTACGAGCAGTACTTC CASSQEAVLNRYEQYF
TRBJ2-7 few TRBV4-1 . TGCGCCAGCAGCCAATCGGAGGGTTACTACGAGCAGTACTTC CASSQSEGYYEQYF
TRBJ2-1 . TRBV7-9 . TGTGCCAGCAGCTTACTCGGCAGGGAGCAGTTCTTC CASSLLGREQFF
TRBJ1-5 few TRBV24-1 . TGTGCCACCAGTGACCCGGGCCTCAGCAATCAGCCCCAGCATTTT CATSDPGLSNQPQHF
TRBJ2-7 . TRBV18 . TGTGCCAGCTCACCAGTCGGCCCCTACGAGCAGTACTTC CASSPVGPYEQYF
TRBJ2-3 . TRBV5-1 TRBD2 TGCGCCAGCGCGGCTAGCGGGGGCCTATCTAGCACAGATACGCAGTATTTT CASAASGGLSSTDTQYF
TRBJ1-5 once TRBV27 . TGTGCCAGCAGCATCGCCAGTAAGCAGCCCCAGCATTTT CASSIASKQPQHF
TRBJ2-1 . TRBV7-9 . TGTGCCAGCTTGGGGGGGCCCAATGAGCAGTTCTTC CASLGGPNEQFF
TRBJ2-1 . TRBV4-1 TRBD2 TGCGCCAGCAGCCAACTTTCTAGCGGGGGGTCCACGAATGAGCAGTTCTTC CASSQLSSGGSTNEQFF
TRBJ2-7 few TRBV12-3/TRBV12-4 TRBD2 TGTGCCAGCAGTCCGGGACTAGCGGGAATCTCCTACGAGCAGTACTTC CASSPGLAGISYEQYF
TRBJ2-3 few TRBV13 TRBD2 TGTGCCAGCAGCCTTGGTGCGGGGGGACCCACAGATACGCAGTATTTT CASSLGAGGPTDTQYF
TRBJ1-2 . TRBV5-6 . TGTGCCAGCAGCTTATCCTCTAACTATGGCTACACCTTC CASSLSSNYGYTF
TRBJ2-5 few TRBV11-3 TRBD2 TGTGCCAGCAGCTCAAGGCGGCGGGAGATTCAAGAGACCCAGTACTTC CASSSRRREIQETQYF
TRBJ2-1 few TRBV20-1 . TGCAGTGCTAGTGACAGGGAGGTTAACAATGAGCAGTTCTTC CSASDREVNNEQFF
TRBJ2-3 few TRBV27 . TGTGCCAGCAGACTAGGGGAGTTCACAGATACGCAGTATTTT CASRLGEFTDTQYF
TRBJ2-1 . TRBV3-1 . TGTGCCAGCAGCCAAGATGCAGGAAACTCCTACAATGAGCAGTTCTTC CASSQDAGNSYNEQFF
TRBJ2-7 many TRBV7-9 . TGTGCCAGCAGCCAGGGACGGACCTACGAGCAGTACTTC CASSQGRTYEQYF
TRBJ2-7 few TRBV12-3/TRBV12-4 TRBD1 TGTGCCAGCTCCCAGGGGGCGCGTTACGAGCAGTACTTC CASSQGARYEQYF
TRBJ2-7 . TRBV7-6 TRBD1 TGTGCCAGCAGCTTAGGTGGGACAGGGCCAAACGAGCAGTACTTC CASSLGGTGPNEQYF
TRBJ2-7 many TRBV7-6 TRBD2 TGTGCCAGCAGCTTACTGGCGGGAGAGGCCTACGAGCAGTACTTC CASSLLAGEAYEQYF
TRBJ2-7 . TRBV5-6 . TGTGCCAGCAACCCCGGGGCTGGATCCTACGAGCAGTACTTC CASNPGAGSYEQYF
TRBJ1-2 . TRBV9 TRBD1 TGTGCCAGCAGCTCTCGACAGGGGTTGGATAGCTATGGCTACACCTTC CASSSRQGLDSYGYTF
TRBJ2-7 few TRBV4-1 . TGCGCCAGCAGCCAAGGATGGCAGGGGTACGAGCAGTACTTC CASSQGWQGYEQYF
TRBJ2-1 few TRBV6-2/TRBV6-3 . TGTGCCAGCAGTTACTCTCCGGACAATGAGCAGTTCTTC CASSYSPDNEQFF
TRBJ2-1 . TRBV21-1 . . CASRVGTGTFYNEQFF
TRBJ1-1 few TRBV24-1 TRBD1 TGTGCCACCAGTGACCACAGGACAGGGAACACTGAAGCTTTCTTT CATSDHRTGNTEAFF
TRBJ1-1 few TRBV5-1 . TGCGCCAGCAGCTTGGCGTTCGGGGACACTGAAGCTTTCTTT CASSLAFGDTEAFF
TRBJ2-1 . TRBV2 TRBD2 TGTGCCAGCGAATTGGCTAGCGGCTACAATGAGCAGTTCTTC CASELASGYNEQFF
TRBJ2-1 . TRBV5-1 TRBD2 TGCGCCAGCAGCTTGGCACTAGCGGGAGGAGCGGTAGATGAGCAGTTCTTC CASSLALAGGAVDEQFF
TRBJ2-3 . TRBV5-5 . TGTGCCAGCAGACCCCGCGCGACACCATCAGCCGATACGCAGTATTTT CASRPRATPSADTQYF
TRBJ2-5 . TRBV7-6 . TGTGCCAGCAGCGGAGGGACCGAGGGAGAGACCCAGTACTTC CASSGGTEGETQYF
TRBJ2-2 few TRBV18 TRBD2 TGTGCCAGCTCAACCACGGCTAGCGGCCGCACCGGGGAGCTGTTTTTT CASSTTASGRTGELFF
TRBJ1-4 . TRBV7-9 . TGTGCCAGCAGCTTGGGTTTTGGGCGGAGCGGTGAAAAACTGTTTTTT CASSLGFGRSGEKLFF
TRBJ2-3 . TRBV15 TRBD2 TGTGCCACCAGCACCCTGGTAGCGGGGGATACGCAGTATTTT CATSTLVAGDTQYF
TRBJ1-5 few TRBV6-2/TRBV6-3 . TGTGCCAGCAGTTACGAGACAAGAAACAATCAGCCCCAGCATTTT CASSYETRNNQPQHF